This T cell receptor beta chain was recorded in a study of blood T cell repertoires in COVID-19. Background on the study: T cells, B-cell-depleted T cells, or PBMCs supplied cDNA or gDNA.

As handled by the study authors: Estimated nucleated cell counts came from reference gene primer amplification. Generated by immunoSEQ multiplex PCR, the TCRdb table keeps only in-frame clones and is missing some. The V and J calls and clone size come from that table; D and trimming were worked out from the DNA. Of around 140,000 clones detected, more than 60% appear once; the ten largest clones hold 9% to 10%. V trimming: 0 bases; J trimming: 4 bases; junction bases outside the gene matches: 4. CDR3 length: 15 residues. Germline CDR1 and CDR2: SGHRS and YFSETQ. The sequenced material came from peripheral blood. The chain carries TRBV5-1 and TRBJ2-3, with TRBD1 identical over 8 bases. The receptor's source is a woman aged 45 to 65 with active or convalescent COVID-19. CDR3 DNA sequence: TGCGCCAGCAGCTTGGGGACAGGGAGTGCAGATACGCAGTATTTT. Its protein is CASSLGTGSADTQYF.